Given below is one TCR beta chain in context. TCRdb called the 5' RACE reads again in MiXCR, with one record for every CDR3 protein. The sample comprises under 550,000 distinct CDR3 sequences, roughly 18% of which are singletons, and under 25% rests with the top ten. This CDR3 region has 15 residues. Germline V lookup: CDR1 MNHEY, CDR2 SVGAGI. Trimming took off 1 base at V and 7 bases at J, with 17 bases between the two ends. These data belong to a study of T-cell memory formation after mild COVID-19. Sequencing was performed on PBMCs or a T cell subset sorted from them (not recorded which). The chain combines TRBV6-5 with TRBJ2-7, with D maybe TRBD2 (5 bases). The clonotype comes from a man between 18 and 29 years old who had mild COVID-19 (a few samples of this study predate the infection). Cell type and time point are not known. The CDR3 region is CASSYYEGPVVEQYF. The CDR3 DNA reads TGTGCCAGCAGTTACTATGAGGGTCCGGTGGTGGAGCAGTACTTC.